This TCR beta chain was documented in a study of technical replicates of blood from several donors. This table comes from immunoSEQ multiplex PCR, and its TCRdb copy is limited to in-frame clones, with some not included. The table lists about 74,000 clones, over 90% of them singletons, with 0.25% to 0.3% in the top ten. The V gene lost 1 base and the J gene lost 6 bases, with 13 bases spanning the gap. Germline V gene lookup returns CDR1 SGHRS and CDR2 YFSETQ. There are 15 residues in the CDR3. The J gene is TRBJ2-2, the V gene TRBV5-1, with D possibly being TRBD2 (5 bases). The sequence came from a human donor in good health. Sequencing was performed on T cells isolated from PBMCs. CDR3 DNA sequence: TGCGCCAGCAGCTTGCGGCCGGGATCGGCCGGGGAGCTGTTTTTT. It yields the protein CASSLRPGSAGELFF. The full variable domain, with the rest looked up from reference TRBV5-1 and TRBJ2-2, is KAGVTQTPRYLIKTRGQQVTLSCSPISGHRSVSWYQQTPGQGLQFLFEYFSETQRNKGNFPGRFSGRQFSNSRSEMNVSTLELGDSALYLCASSLRPGSAGELFFGEGSRLTVL.